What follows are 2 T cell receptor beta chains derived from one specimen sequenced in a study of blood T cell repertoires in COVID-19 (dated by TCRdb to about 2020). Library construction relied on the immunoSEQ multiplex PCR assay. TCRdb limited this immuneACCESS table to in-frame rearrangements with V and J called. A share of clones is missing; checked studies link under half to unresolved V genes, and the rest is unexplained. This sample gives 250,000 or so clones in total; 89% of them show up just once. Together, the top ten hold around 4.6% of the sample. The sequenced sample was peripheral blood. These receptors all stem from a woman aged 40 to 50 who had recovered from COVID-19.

CDR3 residues: CASTAGPTDTQYF. In DNA, the CDR3 is TGTGCCAGCACAGCGGGACCCACAGATACGCAGTATTTT. V usage is TRBV6-5 and J usage is TRBJ2-3, with TRBD2 matching 7 bases. Trimming removed 7 bases from V and 2 bases from J; junction bases left unmatched: 3. Germline V gene lookup returns CDR1 MNHEY and CDR2 SVGAGI. The CDR3 totals 13 residues.

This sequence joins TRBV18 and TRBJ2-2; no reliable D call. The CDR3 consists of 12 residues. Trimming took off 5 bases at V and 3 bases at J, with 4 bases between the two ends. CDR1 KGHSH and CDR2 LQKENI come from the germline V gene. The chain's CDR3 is CASSSYTGELFF. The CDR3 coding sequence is TGTGCCAGCTCAAGCTACACCGGGGAGCTGTTTTTT. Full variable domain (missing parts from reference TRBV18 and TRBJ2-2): NAGVMQNPRHLVRRRGQEARLRCSPMKGHSHVYWYRQLPEEGLKFMVYLQKENIIDESGMPKERFSAEFPKEGPSILRIQQVVRGDSAAYFCASSSYTGELFFGEGSRLTVL.